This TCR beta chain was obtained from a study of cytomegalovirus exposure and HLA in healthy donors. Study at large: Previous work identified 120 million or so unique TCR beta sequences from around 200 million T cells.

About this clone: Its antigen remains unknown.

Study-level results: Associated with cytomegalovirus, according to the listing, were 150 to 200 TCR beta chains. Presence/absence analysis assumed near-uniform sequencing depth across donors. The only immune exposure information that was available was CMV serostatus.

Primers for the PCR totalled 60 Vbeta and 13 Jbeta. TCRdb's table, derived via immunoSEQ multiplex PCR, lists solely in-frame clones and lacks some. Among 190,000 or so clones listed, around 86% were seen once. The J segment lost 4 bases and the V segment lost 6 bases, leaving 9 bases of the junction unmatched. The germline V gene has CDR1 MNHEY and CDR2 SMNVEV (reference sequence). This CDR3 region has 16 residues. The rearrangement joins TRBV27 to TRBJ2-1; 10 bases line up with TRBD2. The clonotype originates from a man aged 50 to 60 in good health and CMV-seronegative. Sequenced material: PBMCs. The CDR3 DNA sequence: TGTGCCAGCAGCTCCTTAGGACTAGCGGAATACAATGAGCAGTTCTTC. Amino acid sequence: CASSSLGLAEYNEQFF.